The 8 T cell receptor beta chains below come from one sample, sequenced in a study of blood T cell repertoires in COVID-19. Assay used: immunoSEQ multiplex PCR; TCRdb lists only in-frame clones, some missing. The sample gives tens of thousands of clones, approximately 90% of which show up once; roughly 3.6% is in the top ten. The specimen was peripheral blood. The origin of the receptors is a man between 65 and 80 years old with active COVID-19.

This clone was detected only once. Here the CDR3 reads CASSRRLGQIYEQYF. The CDR3 DNA sequence: TGTGCCAGCAGCCGGAGGTTGGGACAGATCTACGAGCAGTACTTC. The rearrangement links TRBV7-9 to TRBJ2-7; 7 bases align to TRBD1. CDR3 size: 15 residues. In germline, CDR1 is SEHNR, CDR2 FQNEAQ (reference sequence). After removal of 5 bases from V and 3 bases from J, the junction contained 10 bases not matched to a gene. Filled out from reference TRBV7-9 and TRBJ2-7, the complete variable domain reads DTGVSQNPRHKITKRGQNVTFRCDPISEHNRLYWYRQTLGQGPEFLTYFQNEAQLEKSRLLSDRFSAERPKGSFSTLEIQRTEQGDSAMYLCASSRRLGQIYEQYFGPGTRLTVT.

This sequence joins TRBV7-2 and TRBJ2-7; D is unresolved. The V end was cut by 1 base, the J end by 2 bases, with 9 bases between. The CDR3 runs to 14 residues. Looked up from germline, CDR1 is SGHTA and CDR2 is FQGNSA. CDR3 in amino acids: CASSLDPETYEQYF. DNA for the CDR3: TGTGCCAGCAGCTTAGATCCGGAGACCTACGAGCAGTACTTC.

V gene TRBV20-1 combines with J gene TRBJ2-7, with D perhaps TRBD2 (6 bases). The CDR3 runs 14 residues. CDR1 and CDR2 from the germline V gene are DFQATT and SNEGSKA (reference sequence). Trimming stripped 3 bases from V and 0 bases from J, with 12 bases between. The CDR3 coding sequence is TGCAGTGCTAGTCCCTCTAGCGCCTCCTACGAGCAGTACTTC. Protein product: CSASPSSASYEQYF.

The chain couples TRBV19 to TRBJ2-1; maybe TRBD1 (7 bases). Between the trimmed V and J ends, which lost 1 base and 6 bases, there was a span of 13 bases. The CDR3 has 15 residues. The germline V gene encodes CDR1 LNHDA and CDR2 SQIVND (reference sequence). The CDR3 coding sequence is TGTGCCAGTAGTATAGTGGGGGGACAGAGCAATGAGCAGTTCTTC. Protein: CASSIVGGQSNEQFF.

The chain combines TRBV5-4 with TRBJ2-7, with D perhaps matching TRBD1 (6 bases). The V gene lost 4 bases and the J gene lost 3 bases, with 11 bases spanning the gap. This CDR3 is 13 amino acids long. Germline V gene data show CDR1 as SGHNT and CDR2 as YYREEE (reference sequence). CDR3 sequence: CASSTPDSYEQYF. CDR3 nucleotides: TGTGCCAGCAGCACACCGGACAGCTACGAGCAGTACTTC.

The rearrangement uses TRBV6-5 and TRBJ1-5, with TRBD1 as a possible D gene (6 bases). The ends were cut back, 4 bases at V and 7 bases at J, with 14 bases in the middle. Germline CDR1 is MNHEY and CDR2 is SVGAGI. CDR3 length: 14 amino acids. This CDR3 reads CASSSGGGRQPQHF. CDR3 DNA sequence: TGTGCCAGCAGTTCAGGCGGGGGGCGGCAGCCCCAGCATTTT.

The chain carries TRBV23-1 and TRBJ2-7; possibly TRBD2 for D (6 bases). TRBV23-1 is reported as an ORF; its role is uncertain. V was trimmed by 0 bases and J by 6 bases, leaving 15 bases between them. The CDR3 is made up of 15 amino acids. CDR3 bases: TGCGCCAGCAGTCAATCCGGACGGAGGGCTGTCGAGCAGTACTTC. Encoded protein: CASSQSGRRAVEQYF.

The V gene is TRBV24-1, the J gene TRBJ1-2; TRBD1 matches at 8 bases. The CDR3 consists of 15 residues. Trimming cost V 4 bases and J 3 bases; bases outside gene matches: 6. The germline V gene encodes CDR1 KGHDR and CDR2 SFDVKD. The chain's CDR3 is CATSDPRTGHYGYTF. CDR3 nucleotide sequence: TGTGCCACCAGTGACCCCCGGACAGGGCACTATGGCTACACCTTC.